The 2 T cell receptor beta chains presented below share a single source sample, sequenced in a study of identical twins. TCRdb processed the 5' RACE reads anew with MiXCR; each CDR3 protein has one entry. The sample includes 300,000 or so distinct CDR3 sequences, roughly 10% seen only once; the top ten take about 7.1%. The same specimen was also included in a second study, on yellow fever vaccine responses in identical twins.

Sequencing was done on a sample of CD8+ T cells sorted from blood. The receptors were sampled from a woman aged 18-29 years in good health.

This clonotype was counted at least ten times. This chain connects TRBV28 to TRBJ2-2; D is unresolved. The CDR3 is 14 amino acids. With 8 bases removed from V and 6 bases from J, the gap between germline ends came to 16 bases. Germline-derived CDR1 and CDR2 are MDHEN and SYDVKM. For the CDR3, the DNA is TGTGCCAGCGGTTGGCGGCTGAGGTCCGGGGAGCTGTTTTTT. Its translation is CASGWRLRSGELFF.

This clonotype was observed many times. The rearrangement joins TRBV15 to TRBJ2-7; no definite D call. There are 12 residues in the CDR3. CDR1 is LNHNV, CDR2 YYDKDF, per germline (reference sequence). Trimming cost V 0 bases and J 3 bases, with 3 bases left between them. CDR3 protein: CATSREGYEQYF. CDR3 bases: TGTGCCACCAGCAGAGAAGGCTACGAGCAGTACTTC.